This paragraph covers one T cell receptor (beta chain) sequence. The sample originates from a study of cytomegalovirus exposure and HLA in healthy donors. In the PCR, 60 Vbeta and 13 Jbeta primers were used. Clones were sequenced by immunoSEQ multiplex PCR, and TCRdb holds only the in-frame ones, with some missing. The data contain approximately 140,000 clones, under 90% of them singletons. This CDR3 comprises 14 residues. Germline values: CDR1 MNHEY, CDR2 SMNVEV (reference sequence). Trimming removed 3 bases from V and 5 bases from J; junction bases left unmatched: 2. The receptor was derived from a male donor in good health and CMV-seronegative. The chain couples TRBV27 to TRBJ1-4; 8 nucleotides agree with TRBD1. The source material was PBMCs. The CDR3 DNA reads TGTGCCAGCAGTTTCCAGGGGGCAAATGAAAAACTGTTTTTT. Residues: CASSFQGANEKLFF. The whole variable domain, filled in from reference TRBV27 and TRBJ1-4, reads EAQVTQNPRYLITVTGKKLTVTCSQNMNHEYMSWYRQDPGLGLRQIYYSMNVEVTDKGDVPEGYKVSRKEKRNFPLILESPSPNQTSLYFCASSFQGANEKLFFGSGTQLSVL.